The 8 T cell receptor beta chains below come from one sample, sequenced in a study of blood T cell repertoires in COVID-19. Only in-frame clones appear in the TCRdb table, and some are missing; sequencing was by immunoSEQ multiplex PCR. The table has 200,000 to 300,000 clones, more than 80% seen once. The source material was peripheral blood. The receptors originated from an elderly woman with COVID-19, enrolled during active disease.

The chain combines TRBV7-9 with TRBJ1-5; no clear D gene. The CDR3 loop spans 14 amino acids. V was pared by 0 bases and J by 5 bases, with 8 bases between. Germline V lookup: CDR1 SEHNR, CDR2 FQNEAQ (reference sequence). The CDR3 region has the DNA TGTGCCAGCAGCTTAGCGAGGGATTATCAGCCCCAGCATTTT. This codes for CASSLARDYQPQHF.

The chain combines TRBV10-3 with TRBJ1-5, with TRBD1 identical over 7 bases. The length of the CDR3 is 16 residues. Looked up from germline, CDR1 is ENHRY and CDR2 is SYGVKD. The V gene end was trimmed by 4 bases and the J gene end by 1 base; junction bases not matched to a gene: 7. The CDR3 region has the DNA TGTGCCATCAGTGGAGGGGGCAGCCTAAGCAATCAGCCCCAGCATTTT. The encoded protein is CAISGGGSLSNQPQHF.

This clone was observed a single time. This chain joins TRBV30 and TRBJ1-2, with D maybe TRBD1 (5 bases). Trimming shortened V by 0 bases and J by 4 bases, and 9 bases separated the two germline ends. Germline CDR1 GTSNPN, CDR2 SVGIG (reference sequence). The CDR3 is 13 residues long. The CDR3 DNA reads as TGTGCCTGGAGTGTGGGGCAGAGCTATGGCTACACCTTC. Its protein is CAWSVGQSYGYTF.

The chain's CDR3 is CATSEAGGSGNTIYF. The CDR3 nucleotides are TGTGCCACCAGTGAAGCAGGGGGTTCTGGAAACACCATATATTTT. The J gene is TRBJ1-3, the V gene TRBV24-1, with 7 bases fitting TRBD1. The CDR3 spans 15 residues. Germline assignment: CDR1 KGHDR and CDR2 SFDVKD. With 4 bases clipped from V and 1 base from J, the junction kept 3 bases outside the gene matches.

The V gene is TRBV7-8, the J gene TRBJ1-2; unclear D gene. V was pared by 1 base and J by 7 bases, with 13 bases between. The CDR3 extends over 14 amino acids. Germline CDR1 is SGHVS and CDR2 is FQNEAQ. CDR3 amino acids: CASSLEVRRSGYTF. The CDR3 DNA follows: TGTGCCAGCAGCTTAGAGGTCAGGAGGTCTGGCTACACCTTC.

The V gene is TRBV10-1, the J gene TRBJ1-1; D may be TRBD1 (5 bases). The CDR3 consists of 14 residues. V lost 8 bases to trimming and J lost 6 bases, with 19 bases between them. Germline CDR1 is WNHNN and CDR2 is SYGVQD (reference sequence). This chain's CDR3 is CASAMEGDAAEAFF. The CDR3 DNA reads as TGCGCCAGCGCGATGGAAGGGGATGCCGCTGAAGCTTTCTTT.

This chain joins TRBV11-2 and TRBJ1-1; D gene ambiguous. Trimming took 1 base from V and 3 from J, leaving 12 bases between them. Germline V gene data show CDR1 as SGHAT and CDR2 as FQNNGV. This CDR3 region has 15 residues. The CDR3 protein is CASSLGRGSYTEAFF. CDR3 nucleotides: TGTGCCAGCAGCTTAGGTCGGGGAAGCTACACTGAAGCTTTCTTT.

The chain joins TRBV28 to TRBJ2-7; TRBD2 might be the D (5 bases). CDR3 length equals 15 residues. Per germline, CDR1 MDHEN and CDR2 SYDVKM. The ends were cut back, 6 bases at V and 2 bases at J, with 17 bases in the middle. The CDR3 DNA reads as TGTGCCAGCAGCACGAGCGGTTCGACACCCTACGAGCAGTACTTC. Its protein product is CASSTSGSTPYEQYF.